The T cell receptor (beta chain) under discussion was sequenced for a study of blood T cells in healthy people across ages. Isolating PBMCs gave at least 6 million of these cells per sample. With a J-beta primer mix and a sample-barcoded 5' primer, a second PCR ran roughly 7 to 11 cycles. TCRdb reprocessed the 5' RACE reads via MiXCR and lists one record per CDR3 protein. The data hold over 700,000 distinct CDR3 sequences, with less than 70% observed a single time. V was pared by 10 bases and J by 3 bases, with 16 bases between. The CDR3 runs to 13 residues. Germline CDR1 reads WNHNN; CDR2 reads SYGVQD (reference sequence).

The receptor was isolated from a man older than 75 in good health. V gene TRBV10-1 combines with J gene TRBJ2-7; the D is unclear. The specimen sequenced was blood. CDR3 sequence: CANTDRSCYEQYF. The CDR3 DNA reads TGCGCCAACACGGACCGGAGTTGCTACGAGCAGTACTTC.